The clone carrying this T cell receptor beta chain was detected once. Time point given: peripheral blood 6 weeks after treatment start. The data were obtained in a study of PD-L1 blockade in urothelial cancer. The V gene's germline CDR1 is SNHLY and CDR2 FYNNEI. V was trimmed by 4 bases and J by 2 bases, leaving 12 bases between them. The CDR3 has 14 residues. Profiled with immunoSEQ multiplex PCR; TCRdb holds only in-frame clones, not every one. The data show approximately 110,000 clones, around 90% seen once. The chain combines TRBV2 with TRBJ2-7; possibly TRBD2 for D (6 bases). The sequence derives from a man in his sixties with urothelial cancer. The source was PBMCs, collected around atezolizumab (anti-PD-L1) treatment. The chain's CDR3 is CASSAHGGPYEQYF. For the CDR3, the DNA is TGTGCCAGCAGTGCTCACGGGGGACCCTACGAGCAGTACTTC.